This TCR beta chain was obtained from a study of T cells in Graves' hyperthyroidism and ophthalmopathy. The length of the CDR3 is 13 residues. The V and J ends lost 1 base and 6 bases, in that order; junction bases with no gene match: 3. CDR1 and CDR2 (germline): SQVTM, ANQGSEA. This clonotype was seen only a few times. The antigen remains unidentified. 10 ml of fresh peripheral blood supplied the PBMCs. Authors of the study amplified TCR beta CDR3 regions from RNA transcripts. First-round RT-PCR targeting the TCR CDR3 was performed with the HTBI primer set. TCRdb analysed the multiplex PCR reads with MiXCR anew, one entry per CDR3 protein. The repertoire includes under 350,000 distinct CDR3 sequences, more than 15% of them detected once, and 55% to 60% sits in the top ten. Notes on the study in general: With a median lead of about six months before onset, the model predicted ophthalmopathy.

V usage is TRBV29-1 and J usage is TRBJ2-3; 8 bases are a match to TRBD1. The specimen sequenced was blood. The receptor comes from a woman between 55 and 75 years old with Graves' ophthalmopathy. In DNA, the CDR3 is TGCAGCGTTGAAGCAGGGGGCTTGGATACGCAGTATTTT. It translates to CSVEAGGLDTQYF.